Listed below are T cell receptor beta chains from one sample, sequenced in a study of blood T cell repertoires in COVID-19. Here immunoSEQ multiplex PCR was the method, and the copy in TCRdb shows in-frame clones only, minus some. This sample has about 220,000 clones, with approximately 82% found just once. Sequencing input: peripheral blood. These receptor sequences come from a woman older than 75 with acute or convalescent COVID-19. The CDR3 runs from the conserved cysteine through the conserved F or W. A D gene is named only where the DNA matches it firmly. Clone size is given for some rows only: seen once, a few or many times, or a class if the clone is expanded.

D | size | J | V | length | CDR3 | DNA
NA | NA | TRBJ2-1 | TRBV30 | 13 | CAWSGGPYNEQFF | TGTGCCTGGAGCGGGGGACCCTACAATGAGCAGTTCTTC
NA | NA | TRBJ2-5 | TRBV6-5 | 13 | CASRLQGRETQYF | TGTGCCAGTCGCCTTCAGGGGCGAGAGACCCAGTACTTC
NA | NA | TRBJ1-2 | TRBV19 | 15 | CASTPVSGAAKGYTF | TGTGCCAGTACTCCCGTCTCTGGGGCCGCGAAAGGCTACACCTTC
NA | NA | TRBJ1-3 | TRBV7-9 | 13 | CASSSGGGNTIYF | TGTGCCAGCAGCTCCGGAGGGGGAAACACCATATATTTT
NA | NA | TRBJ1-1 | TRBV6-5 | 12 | CASSRRGTEAFF | TGTGCCAGCAGCCGGAGGGGCACTGAAGCTTTCTTT
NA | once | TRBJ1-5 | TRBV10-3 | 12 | CAISLGDQPQHF | TGTGCCATCAGCCTCGGGGATCAGCCCCAGCATTTT
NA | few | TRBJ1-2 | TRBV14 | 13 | CASSQGGQTLSFF | TGTGCCAGCAGCCAAGGCGGCCAAACGCTCTCATTTTTC
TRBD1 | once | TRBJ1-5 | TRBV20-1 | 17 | CCACGGWGQGVRQPQHF | TGCTGTGCTTGTGGGGGTTGGGGACAGGGGGTCCGTCAGCCCCAGCATTTT
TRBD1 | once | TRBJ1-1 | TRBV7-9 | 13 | CASSLAQGTEAFF | TGTGCCAGCAGCTTAGCACAGGGGACTGAAGCTTTCTTT
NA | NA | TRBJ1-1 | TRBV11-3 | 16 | CASSRSRGGMNTEAFF | TGTGCCAGCAGCCGCTCAAGGGGTGGCATGAACACTGAAGCTTTCTTT
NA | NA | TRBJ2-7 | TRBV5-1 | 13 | CASSREITYEQYF | TGCGCCAGCTCCAGGGAAATCACCTACGAGCAGTACTTC
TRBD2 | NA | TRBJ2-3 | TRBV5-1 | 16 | CASSTRTSGGTDTQYF | TGCGCCAGCAGCACGAGGACTAGCGGGGGGACAGATACGCAGTATTTT
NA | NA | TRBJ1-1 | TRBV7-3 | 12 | CASSLSPSEAFF | TGTGCCAGCAGCTTAAGTCCATCAGAAGCTTTCTTT
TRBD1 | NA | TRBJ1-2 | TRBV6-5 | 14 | CASRTGQGNYGYTF | TGTGCCAGCAGGACAGGACAGGGAAACTATGGCTACACCTTC
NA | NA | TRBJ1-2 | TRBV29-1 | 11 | CSGRGSYGYTF | TGCAGCGGGCGGGGGAGCTATGGCTACACCTTC
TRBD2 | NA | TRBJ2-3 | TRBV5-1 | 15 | CASCQRGGLADTQYF | TGCGCCAGCTGCCAGCGGGGGGGCTTGGCAGATACGCAGTATTTT
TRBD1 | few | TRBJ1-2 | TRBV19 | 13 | CASVRTGNYGYTF | TGTGCCAGTGTTCGGACAGGGAACTATGGCTACACCTTC
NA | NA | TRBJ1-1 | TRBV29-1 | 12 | CSVQPGGTEAFF | TGCAGCGTTCAACCTGGGGGGACTGAAGCTTTCTTT
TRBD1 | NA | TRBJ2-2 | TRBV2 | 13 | CASSQGEAGELFF | TGTGCCAGCAGCCAGGGGGAAGCCGGGGAGCTGTTTTTT
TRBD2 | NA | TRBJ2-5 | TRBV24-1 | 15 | CATSSPRGDEETQYF | TGTGCCACCAGTTCTCCTCGGGGGGACGAAGAGACCCAGTACTTC
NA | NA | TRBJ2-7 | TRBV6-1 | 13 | CASSEDSSYEQYF | TGTGCCAGCAGTGAAGACAGCTCCTACGAGCAGTACTTC
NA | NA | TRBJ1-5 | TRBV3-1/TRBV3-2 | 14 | CASSSRQKSQPQHF | TGTGCCAGCAGCTCTAGACAGAAGTCACAGCCCCAGCATTTT
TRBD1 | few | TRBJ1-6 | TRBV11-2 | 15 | CASSLGTGVNSPLHF | TGTGCCAGCAGCTTAGGGACAGGGGTAAATTCACCCCTCCACTTT
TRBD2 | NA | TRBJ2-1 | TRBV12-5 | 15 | CASGSGTRNPQEQFF | TGTGCTAGTGGTTCCGGGACTAGGAACCCCCAAGAGCAGTTCTTC
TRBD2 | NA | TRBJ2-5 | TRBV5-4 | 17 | CASSSNQGLRGGETQYF | TGTGCCAGCAGCTCGAACCAGGGGCTGCGGGGGGGAGAGACCCAGTACTTC
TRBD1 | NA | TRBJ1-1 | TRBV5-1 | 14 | CASSRQGANTEAFF | TGCGCCAGCAGCCGACAGGGGGCAAACACTGAAGCTTTCTTT
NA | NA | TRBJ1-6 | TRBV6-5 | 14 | CASSYRLDSAPLHF | TGTGCCAGCAGTTACCGCCTGGACTCCGCACCCCTCCACTTT
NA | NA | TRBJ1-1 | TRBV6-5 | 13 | CASSMGRGTEAFF | TGTGCCAGCAGTATGGGGAGGGGTACTGAAGCTTTCTTT
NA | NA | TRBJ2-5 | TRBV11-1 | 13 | CASSLNLKETQYF | TGTGCCAGCAGCTTGAACCTAAAAGAGACCCAGTACTTC
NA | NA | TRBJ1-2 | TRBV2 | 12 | CASSEYRAGYTF | TGTGCCAGCAGTGAATACAGGGCGGGCTACACCTTC
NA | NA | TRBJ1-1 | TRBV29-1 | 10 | CSVKETVVFF | TGCAGCGTTAAGGAAACAGTCGTTTTCTTT
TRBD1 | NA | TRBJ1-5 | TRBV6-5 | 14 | CASSHRGPFQPQHF | TGTGCCAGCAGTCACAGGGGCCCCTTTCAGCCCCAGCATTTT
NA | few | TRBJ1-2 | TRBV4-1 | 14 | CASSQGGGLYGYTF | TGCGCCAGCAGCCAAGGGGGAGGCTTATATGGCTACACCTTC
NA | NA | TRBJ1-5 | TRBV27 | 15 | CASSPGAGRYQPQHF | TGTGCCAGCAGCCCAGGGGCAGGACGGTATCAGCCCCAGCATTTT
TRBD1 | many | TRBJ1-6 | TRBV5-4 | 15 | CASSIRTGETSPLHF | TGTGCCAGCAGCATTCGGACAGGGGAAACTTCACCCCTCCACTTT
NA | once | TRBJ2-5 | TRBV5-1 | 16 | CASSLETGTGLETQYF | TGCGCCAGCAGCTTGGAAACCGGGACGGGACTTGAGACCCAGTACTTC
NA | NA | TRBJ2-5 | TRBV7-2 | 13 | CASSLQGQETQYF | TGTGCCAGCAGCTTACAGGGACAAGAGACCCAGTACTTC
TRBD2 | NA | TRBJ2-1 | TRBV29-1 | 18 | CSVRKTSGGPPSYNEQFF | TGCAGCGTCCGAAAGACTAGCGGGGGGCCTCCTTCCTACAATGAGCAGTTCTTC
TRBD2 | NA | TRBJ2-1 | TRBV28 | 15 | CASSSGGLGYNEQFF | TGTGCCAGCAGTAGCGGGGGTTTGGGGTACAATGAGCAGTTCTTC
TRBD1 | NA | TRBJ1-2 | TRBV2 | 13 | CASNRGGGYGYTF | TGTGCCAGCAACAGGGGTGGGGGCTATGGCTACACCTTC
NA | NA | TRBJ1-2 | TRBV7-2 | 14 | CASSLGQHNYGYTF | TGTGCCAGCAGCTTAGGACAACATAACTATGGCTACACCTTC
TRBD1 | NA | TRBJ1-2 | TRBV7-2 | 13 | CASSPGTGRGYTF | TGTGCCAGCAGCCCCGGGACAGGGCGCGGCTACACCTTC
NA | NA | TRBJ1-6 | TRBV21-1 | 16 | CASSIQGARGNSPLHF | TGTGCCAGCAGCATACAGGGGGCTAGGGGTAATTCACCCCTCCACTTT
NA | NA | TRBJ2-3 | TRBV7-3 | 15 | CASSLKGAKTDTQYF | TGTGCCAGCAGCTTAAAAGGGGCCAAAACAGATACGCAGTATTTT
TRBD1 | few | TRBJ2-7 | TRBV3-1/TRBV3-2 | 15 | CASSQVLTGGYEQYF | TGTGCCAGCAGCCAAGTCCTGACAGGGGGCTACGAGCAGTACTTC
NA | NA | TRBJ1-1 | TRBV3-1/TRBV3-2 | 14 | CASSLGHANTEAFF | TGTGCCAGCAGCCTGGGACACGCGAACACTGAAGCTTTCTTT
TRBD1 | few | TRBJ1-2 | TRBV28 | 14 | CASSLLGQVTGYTF | TGTGCCAGCAGTTTATTGGGACAGGTGACTGGCTACACCTTC
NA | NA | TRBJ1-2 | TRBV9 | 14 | CASSTGQSTRGYTF | TGTGCCAGCAGCACAGGACAGAGCACTAGGGGCTACACCTTC
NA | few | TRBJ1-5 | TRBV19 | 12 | CASSITNQPQHF | TGTGCCAGTAGTATAACTAATCAGCCCCAGCATTTT
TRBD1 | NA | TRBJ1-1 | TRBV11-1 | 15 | CASSSRDRGRVEAFF | TGTGCCAGCAGCTCCCGGGACAGGGGGCGCGTTGAAGCTTTCTTT
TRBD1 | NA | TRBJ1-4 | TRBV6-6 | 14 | CASSQQGVHEKLFF | TGTGCCAGCAGTCAACAGGGGGTTCATGAAAAACTGTTTTTT
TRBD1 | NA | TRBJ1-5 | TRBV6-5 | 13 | CASSPGQGFGEHF | TGTGCCAGCAGTCCGGGACAGGGGTTCGGGGAACATTTT
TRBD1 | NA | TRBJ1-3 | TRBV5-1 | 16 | CASSLGTGGSGNTIYF | TGCGCCAGCAGCTTGGGTACAGGGGGCTCTGGAAACACCATATATTTT
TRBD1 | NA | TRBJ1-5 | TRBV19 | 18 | CASSWDRALPRVNQPQHF | TGTGCCAGTAGTTGGGACAGGGCCCTTCCACGGGTAAATCAGCCCCAGCATTTT
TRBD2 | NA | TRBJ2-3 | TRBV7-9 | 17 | CASSLEAGGFGTDTQYF | TGTGCCAGCAGCTTGGAGGCGGGGGGCTTCGGTACAGATACGCAGTATTTT
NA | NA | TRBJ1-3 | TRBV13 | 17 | CASRLLGPGLSGNTIYF | TGTGCCAGCAGGCTGCTGGGGCCGGGTCTCTCTGGAAACACCATATATTTT